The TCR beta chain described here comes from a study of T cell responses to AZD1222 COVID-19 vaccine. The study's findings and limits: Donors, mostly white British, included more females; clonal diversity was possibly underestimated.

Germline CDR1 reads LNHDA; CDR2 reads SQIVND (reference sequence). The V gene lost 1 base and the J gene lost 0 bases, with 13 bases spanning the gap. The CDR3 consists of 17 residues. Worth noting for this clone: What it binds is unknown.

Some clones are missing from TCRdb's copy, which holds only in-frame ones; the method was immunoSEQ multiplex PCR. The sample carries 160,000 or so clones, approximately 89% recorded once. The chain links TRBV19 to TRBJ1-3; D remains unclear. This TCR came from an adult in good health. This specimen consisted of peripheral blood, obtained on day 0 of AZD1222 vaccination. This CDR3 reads CASSIAGSRYSGNTIYF. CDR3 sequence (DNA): TGTGCCAGTAGTATAGCTGGCAGCCGCTACTCTGGAAACACCATATATTTT.